The rows below give T cell receptor beta chains drawn from one sample of a study of blood T cell repertoires in COVID-19. Clones were sequenced by immunoSEQ multiplex PCR, and TCRdb holds only the in-frame ones, with some missing. The data hold 200,000 or so clones, with approximately 90% observed a single time. Sequencing used peripheral blood. These receptors were collected from a man between 50 and 59 years old with acute or convalescent COVID-19. CDR3s include the opening cysteine and the closing phenylalanine or tryptophan. The D gene is left open where the match is weak. Clone size is given for some rows only: seen once, a few or many times, or a class if the clone is expanded.

>TRBV6-1|TRBJ2-7|.|.|15
TGTGCCAGCAGTGAGAGGAAAACAAACTCCTACGAGCAGTACTTC
CASSERKTNSYEQYF
>TRBV2|TRBJ2-1|once|.|14
TGTGCCAGCCAGGACTTAGCCTCCTACAATGAGCAGTTCTTC
CASQDLASYNEQFF
>TRBV6-5|TRBJ1-1|.|TRBD1|14
TGTGCCAGCAGCCAAGGGACAGACAACACTGAAGCTTTCTTT
CASSQGTDNTEAFF
>TRBV18|TRBJ1-5|.|.|16
TGTGCCAGCTCACCAACGAACTCTCTTAGCAATCAGCCCCAGCATTTT
CASSPTNSLSNQPQHF
>TRBV9|TRBJ2-3|.|TRBD2|17
TGTGCCAGCAGCACCCCCGGGACTAGCGGAATCACAGATACGCAGTATTTT
CASSTPGTSGITDTQYF
>TRBV19|TRBJ1-6|.|.|16
TGTGCCAGTTCAAGGGGCCGGGTTGGAAATAATTCACCCCTCCACTTT
CASSRGRVGNNSPLHF
>TRBV10-3|TRBJ2-1|.|TRBD2|13
TGTGCCATCGCCCAGACTAGCCACAATGAGCAGTTCTTC
CAIAQTSHNEQFF
>TRBV5-1|TRBJ2-2|.|.|16
TGCGCCAGCAGCTTGTTTCAGGGTGGGAGGACCGGGGAGCTGTTTTTT
CASSLFQGGRTGELFF
>TRBV25-1|TRBJ2-7|once|.|13
TGTGCCAGCAGCCCAGGGTGGGCCTACGAGCAGTACTTC
CASSPGWAYEQYF
>TRBV11-2|TRBJ1-6|.|.|13
TGTGCCAGCAGCTCTCAGGGGACCGGGCCCCTCCACTTT
CASSSQGTGPLHF
>TRBV6-5|TRBJ1-6|.|.|13
TGTGCCAGCAGCGACAGAATTAATTCACCCCTCCACTTT
CASSDRINSPLHF
>TRBV5-6|TRBJ2-7|.|.|15
TGTGCCAGCAGCCCTGACAGCCGATACTCCTACGAGCAGTACTTC
CASSPDSRYSYEQYF
>TRBV9|TRBJ1-2|.|.|15
TGTGCCAGCAGCGTAGGGCCTTTGAACCGCTATGGCTACACCTTC
CASSVGPLNRYGYTF
>TRBV19|TRBJ1-5|.|TRBD1|16
TGTGCCAGTAGTCTCACGGGACAGGTTTTCAATCAGCCCCAGCATTTT
CASSLTGQVFNQPQHF
>TRBV5-8|TRBJ2-1|.|TRBD2|15
TGTGCCAGCAGCTTCCGGGGGGGGAACTACAATGAGCAGTTCTTC
CASSFRGGNYNEQFF
>TRBV7-9|TRBJ2-1|.|.|19
TGTGCCAGCAGCTTAAGGGCAGGGATGTTTAGGGCGGACTACAATGAGCAGTTCTTC
CASSLRAGMFRADYNEQFF
>TRBV5-6|TRBJ2-6|.|TRBD2|18
TGTGCCAGCAGCCTTAGCGGGGGTTACCTAACTGGGGCCAACGTCCTGACTTTC
CASSLSGGYLTGANVLTF
>TRBV5-6|TRBJ1-1|.|TRBD1|15
TGTGCCAGCAACTCATATACACAGGGGCTCACTGAAGCTTTCTTT
CASNSYTQGLTEAFF
>TRBV6-5|TRBJ1-4|.|TRBD1|13
TGTGCCAGCAGGACAGGGCCGGATGAAAAACTGTTTTTT
CASRTGPDEKLFF
>TRBV6-5|TRBJ2-2|.|.|16
TGTGCCAGCAGTTACCGGGGGTTCCGAAACACCGGGGAGCTGTTTTTT
CASSYRGFRNTGELFF
>TRBV19|TRBJ1-2|once|TRBD1|13
TGTGCCAGTAGTAGGACAGGGAGCTATGGCTACACCTTC
CASSRTGSYGYTF
>TRBV5-6|TRBJ1-3|.|.|16
TGTGCCAGCAGCCGAAGGTTGGGCGTCTCTGGAAACACCATATATTTT
CASSRRLGVSGNTIYF
>TRBV19|TRBJ2-1|.|.|15
TGTGCCAGTAGTACATCTACTAGCTCCTACAATGAGCAGTTCTTC
CASSTSTSSYNEQFF
>TRBV19|TRBJ1-2|once|TRBD1|16
TGTGCCAGTACCCCTGCTGAGACAGGGGGGAGTCATGGCTACACCTTC
CASTPAETGGSHGYTF
>TRBV2|TRBJ1-6|.|.|14
TGTGCCAGCAGTGGTGAGGTGAGAAATTCACCCCTCCACTTT
CASSGEVRNSPLHF
>TRBV7-9|TRBJ1-1|.|.|15
TGTGCCAGCAGCGCCACAGGACAGAGGAACACTGAAGCTTTCTTT
CASSATGQRNTEAFF